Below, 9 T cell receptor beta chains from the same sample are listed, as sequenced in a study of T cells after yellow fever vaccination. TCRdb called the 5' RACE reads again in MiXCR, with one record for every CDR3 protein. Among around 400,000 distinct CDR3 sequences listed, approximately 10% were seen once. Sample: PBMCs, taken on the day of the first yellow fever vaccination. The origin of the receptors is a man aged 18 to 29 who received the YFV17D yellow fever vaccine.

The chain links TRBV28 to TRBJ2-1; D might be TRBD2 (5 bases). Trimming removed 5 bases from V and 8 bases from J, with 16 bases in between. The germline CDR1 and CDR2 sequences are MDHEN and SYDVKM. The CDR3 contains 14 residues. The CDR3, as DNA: TGTGCCAGCAGTAGCCAACTAGTCTCCGATGAGCAGTTCTTC. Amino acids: CASSSQLVSDEQFF. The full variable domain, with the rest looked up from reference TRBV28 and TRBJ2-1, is DVKVTQSSRYLVKRTGEKVFLECVQDMDHENMFWYRQDPGLGLRLIYFSYDVKMKEKGDIPEGYSVSREKKERFSLILESASTNQTSMYLCASSSQLVSDEQFFGPGTRLTVL.

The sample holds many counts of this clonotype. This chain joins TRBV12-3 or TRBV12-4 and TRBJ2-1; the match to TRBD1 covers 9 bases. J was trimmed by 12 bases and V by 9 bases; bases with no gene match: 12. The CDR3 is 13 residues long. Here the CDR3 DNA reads TGTGCCAGAGTACCGGGACAGGGTTTGGGGCAGTTCTTC. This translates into CARVPGQGLGQFF.

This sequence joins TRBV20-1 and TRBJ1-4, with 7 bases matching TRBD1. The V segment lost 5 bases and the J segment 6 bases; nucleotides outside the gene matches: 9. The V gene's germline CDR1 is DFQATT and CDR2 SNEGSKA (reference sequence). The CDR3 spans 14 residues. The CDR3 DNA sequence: TGCAGTGCTCGCCCGAGACAGGGATATGAAAAACTGTTTTTT. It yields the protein CSARPRQGYEKLFF.

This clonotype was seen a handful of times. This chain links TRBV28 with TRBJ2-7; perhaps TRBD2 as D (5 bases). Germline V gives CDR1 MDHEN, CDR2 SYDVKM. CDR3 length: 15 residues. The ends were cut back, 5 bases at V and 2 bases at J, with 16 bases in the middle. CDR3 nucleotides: TGTGCCAGCAGTCCCCGTGGGAGAGGGACCTACGAGCAGTACGTC. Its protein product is CASSPRGRGTYEQYV.

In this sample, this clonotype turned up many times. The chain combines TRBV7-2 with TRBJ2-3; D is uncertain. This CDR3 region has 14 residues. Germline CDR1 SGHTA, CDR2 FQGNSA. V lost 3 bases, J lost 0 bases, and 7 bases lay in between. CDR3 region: CASSLTQSTDTQYF. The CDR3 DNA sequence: TGTGCCAGCAGCTTGACCCAGAGCACAGATACGCAGTATTTT. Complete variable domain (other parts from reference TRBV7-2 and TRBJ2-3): GAGVSQSPSNKVTEKGKDVELRCDPISGHTALYWYRQSLGQGLEFLIYFQGNSAPDKSGLPSDRFSAERTGGSVSTLTIQRTQQEDSAVYLCASSLTQSTDTQYFGPGTRLTVL.

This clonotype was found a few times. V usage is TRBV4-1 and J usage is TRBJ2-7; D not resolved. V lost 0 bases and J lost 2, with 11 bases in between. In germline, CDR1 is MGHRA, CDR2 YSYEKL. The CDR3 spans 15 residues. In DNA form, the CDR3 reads TGCGCCAGCAGCCAAGACGGACCTCTACCCTACGAGCAGTACTTC. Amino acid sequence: CASSQDGPLPYEQYF.

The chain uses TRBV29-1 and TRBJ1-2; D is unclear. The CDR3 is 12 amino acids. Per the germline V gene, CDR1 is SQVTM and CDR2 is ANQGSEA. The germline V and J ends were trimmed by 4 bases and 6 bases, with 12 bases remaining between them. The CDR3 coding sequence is TGCAGCGTTGCTATATGGGGTGATGGCTACACCTTC. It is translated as CSVAIWGDGYTF.

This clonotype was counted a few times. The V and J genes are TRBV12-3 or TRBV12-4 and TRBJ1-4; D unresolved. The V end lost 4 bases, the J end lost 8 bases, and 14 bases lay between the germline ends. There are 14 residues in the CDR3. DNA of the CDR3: TGTGCCAGCAGTTCCCCCGGGGTAGGGGAAAAACTGTTTTTT. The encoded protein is CASSSPGVGEKLFF.

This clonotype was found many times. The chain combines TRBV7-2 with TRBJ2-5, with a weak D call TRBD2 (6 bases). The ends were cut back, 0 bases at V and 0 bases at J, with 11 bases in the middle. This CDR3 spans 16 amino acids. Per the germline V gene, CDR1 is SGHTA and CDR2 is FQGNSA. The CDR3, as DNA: TGTGCCAGCAGCTTAGCGGGTGCGGGGTACCAAGAGACCCAGTACTTC. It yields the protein CASSLAGAGYQETQYF.